The rows below give T cell receptor beta chains drawn from one sample of a study of T cell repertoires in cytomegalovirus infection. Their antigens remain unidentified. From the reads, TCRdb called clonotypes with MiXCR, one entry per CDR3 protein. The sample contains about 920,000 distinct CDR3 sequences, roughly 30% of which appear only once. The sample in question was cultured CD8+ T cells from PBMCs, obtained from culture after CMV antigen stimulation. These receptors came from a human donor in good health (CMV status not recorded). Some clones in this sample may be carry-over from other donors' samples. Each CDR3 is given with its conserved first and last residue. A D gene is named only where the DNA matches it firmly. Size tells how often a clone was seen (once, few, many) or the class of an expanded clone, and some rows leave it out.

many	TRBV27	TRBJ2-7	.	CASSLSQTYEQYF	TGTGCCAGCAGCTTAAGTCAAACCTACGAGCAGTACTTC
.	TRBV7-6	TRBJ1-1	TRBD1	CASSYTGESAEAFF	TGTGCCAGCAGCTATACAGGGGAGAGTGCTGAAGCTTTCTTT
.	TRBV7-9	TRBJ2-3	.	CASSLLVRYTDTQYF	TGTGCCAGCAGCCTGCTCGTGAGGTACACAGATACGCAGTATTTT
few	TRBV7-9	TRBJ1-1	.	CASSSGRGNEAFF	TGTGCCAGCAGCTCCGGGAGGGGGAATGAAGCTTTCTTT
few	TRBV24-1	TRBJ2-1	.	CATSDLTYQQFF	TGTGCCACCAGTGATTTGACCTACCAGCAGTTCTTC
.	TRBV29-1	TRBJ1-5	.	CSVESDGQPQHF	TGCAGCGTTGAGTCAGATGGTCAGCCCCAGCATTTT
many	TRBV6-6	TRBJ2-3	.	CASSPGPLTDTQYF	TGTGCCAGCAGTCCCGGGCCCCTCACAGATACGCAGTATTTT
many	TRBV7-9	TRBJ2-5	TRBD2	CASSPRGLAGAYQETQYF	TGTGCCAGCAGCCCAAGGGGACTAGCGGGGGCCTACCAAGAGACCCAGTACTTC
.	TRBV6-5	TRBJ2-3	TRBD2	CASRPTSGSTDTQYF	TGTGCCAGCAGGCCTACTAGCGGCAGCACAGATACGCAGTATTTT
.	TRBV6-5	TRBJ1-5	.	CASRARRSNQPQHF	TGTGCCAGCAGGGCCCGCAGGAGCAATCAGCCCCAGCATTTT
.	TRBV2	TRBJ2-1	.	CASSESGVTGAPNEQFF	TGTGCCAGCAGTGAGTCTGGGGTTACGGGAGCTCCCAATGAGCAGTTCTTC
few	TRBV12-3/TRBV12-4	TRBJ2-3	.	CASSDYSGTDTQYF	TGTGCCAGCAGCGACTACTCGGGCACAGATACGCAGTATTTT
once	TRBV20-1	TRBJ2-7	.	CSARDDNISYEQYF	TGCAGTGCTAGAGATGACAATATCTCCTACGAGCAGTACTTC
few	TRBV19	TRBJ1-5	.	CASRLSRREQPQHF	TGTGCCAGTAGATTAAGCCGAAGGGAGCAGCCCCAGCATTTT
.	TRBV6-1	TRBJ2-1	.	CASSTKGGRAQQFF	TGTGCCAGCAGTACTAAGGGGGGCCGGGCCCAGCAGTTCTTC
.	TRBV19	TRBJ1-2	.	CASSIDGGYHIANYGYTF	TGTGCCAGTAGTATAGATGGAGGGTACCATATAGCTAACTATGGCTACACCTTC
many	TRBV7-9	TRBJ1-5	.	CASSWGEIQPQHF	TGTGCCAGCAGCTGGGGCGAGATTCAGCCCCAGCATTTT
few	TRBV6-5	TRBJ1-1	.	CASIRARSANTEAFF	TGTGCCAGCATCAGGGCTAGATCGGCGAACACTGAAGCTTTCTTT
.	TRBV4-1	TRBJ2-7	TRBD1	CASSQAWSDRVHEQYF	TGCGCCAGCAGCCAAGCATGGAGTGACAGGGTACACGAGCAGTACTTC
once	TRBV2	TRBJ1-1	TRBD1	CASTPGTGNEAFF	TGTGCCAGCACCCCCGGGACAGGGAATGAAGCTTTCTTT
.	TRBV20-1	TRBJ2-5	.	CSARDVGAARTQYF	TGCAGTGCTAGAGACGTGGGGGCCGCGAGAACCCAGTACTTC
.	TRBV12-3/TRBV12-4	TRBJ2-3	.	CASSLGTVVSGTDTQYF	TGTGCCAGCAGTTTAGGGACAGTTGTCTCGGGCACAGATACGCAGTATTTT
.	TRBV11-3	TRBJ2-3	TRBD1	CASSSGTASSTDTQYF	TGTGCCAGCAGCTCCGGGACAGCCTCTAGCACAGATACGCAGTATTTT
few	TRBV6-1	TRBJ2-1	TRBD2	CASSERSSGAYNEQFF	TGTGCCAGCAGTGAAAGGTCTAGCGGGGCCTACAATGAGCAGTTCTTC
.	TRBV7-9	TRBJ2-1	.	CASTPAGSYNEQFF	TGTGCCAGCACCCCGGCGGGGTCCTACAATGAGCAGTTCTTC
many	TRBV7-2	TRBJ1-5	TRBD1	CASSQRTGVNQPQHF	TGTGCCAGCAGCCAGAGGACAGGGGTCAATCAGCCCCAGCATTTT
.	TRBV4-3	TRBJ2-3	TRBD1	CASSQVTGGTDTQYF	TGCGCCAGCAGCCAAGTAACAGGGGGCACAGATACGCAGTATTTT
.	TRBV4-3	TRBJ2-3	.	CASSQEGGGFADTQYF	TGCGCCAGCAGCCAAGAAGGGGGAGGGTTTGCAGATACGCAGTATTTT
.	TRBV2	TRBJ1-2	.	CASSDRTRGYTF	TGTGCCAGCAGTGACAGGACCCGGGGCTACACCTTC
few	TRBV9	TRBJ2-7	TRBD1	CASSSRDRGYHEQYF	TGTGCCAGCAGTTCCCGGGACAGGGGTTACCACGAGCAGTACTTC
many	TRBV4-1	TRBJ2-7	.	CASSQGGNSYEQYF	TGCGCCAGCAGCCAAGGGGGGAACTCCTACGAGCAGTACTTC
.	TRBV11-2	TRBJ1-1	.	CANSIQYRVMNTEAFF	TGTGCCAACAGCATCCAGTACAGGGTAATGAACACTGAAGCTTTCTTT
.	TRBV25-1	TRBJ1-2	TRBD1	CASSERGQHYGYTF	TGTGCCAGCAGTGAAAGGGGACAGCATTATGGCTACACCTTC
.	TRBV3-1	TRBJ1-4	TRBD1	CASSPGTAQPDGKLFF	TGTGCCAGCAGCCCAGGGACAGCGCAACCTGATGGAAAACTGTTTTTT
once	TRBV15	TRBJ1-1	.	CATSRDEGMSAEAFF	TGTGCCACCAGCAGAGATGAGGGAATGAGCGCTGAAGCTTTCTTT
.	TRBV2	TRBJ2-1	TRBD2	CASSLPRTSGGNEQFF	TGTGCCAGCAGTCTGCCCAGGACTAGCGGGGGCAATGAGCAGTTCTTC
.	TRBV6-6	TRBJ2-5	.	CASSYVNRETQYF	TGTGCCAGCAGTTACGTAAACCGGGAGACCCAGTACTTC
few	TRBV3-1	TRBJ2-7	.	CASSQDGLVPYEQYF	TGTGCCAGCAGCCAAGACGGACTGGTCCCCTACGAGCAGTACTTC
few	TRBV6-5	TRBJ1-1	.	CASSYLGGTTEAFF	TGTGCCAGCAGTTACCTAGGGGGGACCACTGAAGCTTTCTTT
.	TRBV7-6	TRBJ1-6	.	CASSHTRSSYNSPLHF	TGTGCCAGCAGCCATACGAGGAGCTCCTATAATTCACCCCTCCACTTT
.	TRBV19	TRBJ1-5	.	CASSIGGKWPQHF	TGTGCCAGTAGTATCGGGGGGAAGTGGCCCCAGCATTTT
.	TRBV7-9	TRBJ2-5	TRBD2	CASTHLARLAGATYGGETQYF	TGTGCCAGCACCCACTTGGCGAGACTAGCGGGGGCAACCTACGGGGGAGAGACCCAGTACTTC
.	TRBV27	TRBJ1-1	.	CASTAGVMNTEAFF	TGTGCCAGCACCGCAGGAGTCATGAACACTGAAGCTTTCTTT
.	TRBV5-8	TRBJ2-1	.	CASSLRAVWKFF	TGTGCCAGCAGCTTGCGGGCTGTCTGGAAGTTCTTC
many	TRBV7-2	TRBJ2-3	TRBD2	CASSLQRGGRTDTQYF	TGTGCCAGCAGCCTGCAGCGGGGGGGGCGAACAGATACGCAGTATTTT
.	TRBV7-6	TRBJ2-7	.	CASSDARQQYF	TGTGCCAGCAGTGACGCGCGGCAGCAGTACTTC
.	TRBV4-1	TRBJ1-1	.	CASSQEGGANTEAFF	TGTGCCAGCAGCCAAGAAGGTGGGGCGAACACTGAAGCTTTCTTT
many	TRBV5-4	TRBJ2-2	.	CASSLGAGSTGELFF	TGTGCCAGCAGCTTGGGCGCGGGGTCCACCGGGGAGCTGTTTTTT
many	TRBV27	TRBJ1-2	.	CASSLKRGGHGYTF	TGTGCCAGCAGTCTTAAAAGGGGGGGACATGGCTACACCTTC
many	TRBV6-1	TRBJ1-5	.	CASSPRGGSNQPQHF	TGTGCCAGCAGCCCCAGAGGAGGAAGCAATCAGCCCCAGCATTTT
.	TRBV27	TRBJ2-1	TRBD1	CASSYGTEIYNEQFF	TGTGCCAGCAGTTACGGGACAGAGATTTACAATGAGCAGTTCTTC
.	TRBV29-1	TRBJ2-2	.	CSVDWGNGELFF	TGCAGCGTTGATTGGGGGAACGGGGAGCTGTTTTTT
once	TRBV6-5	TRBJ2-3	.	CASRLYGETDTQYF	TGTGCCAGCCGATTGTACGGGGAGACAGATACGCAGTATTTT
.	TRBV24-1	TRBJ2-2	TRBD1	CATSEQKARDRGPPGELFF	TGTGCCACCAGTGAACAAAAGGCCCGGGACAGGGGGCCTCCCGGGGAGCTGTTTTTT
.	TRBV24-1	TRBJ2-2	TRBD2	CATSDGLGLGTGELFF	TGTGCCACCAGTGATGGACTAGGACTGGGCACCGGGGAGCTGTTTTTT
few	TRBV2	TRBJ1-2	TRBD1	CARGQGIYGYTF	TGTGCCAGGGGACAGGGGATCTATGGCTACACCTTC
.	TRBV27	TRBJ2-7	TRBD1	CASRPSRGPYEQYF	TGTGCCAGCAGGCCCTCGAGGGGGCCCTACGAGCAGTACTTC